The sequence of this T cell receptor beta chain was determined in a study of T-cell reconstitution after alpha-beta-depleted transplantation in children. Using unique molecular identifiers, the investigators prepared the TCRbeta library. TCRdb redid the calling of the PCR reads with MiXCR, one entry per CDR3 protein. The sample has 200,000 to 250,000 distinct CDR3 sequences, roughly 8.2% seen once. Many counts were recorded for this clonotype. The CDR3 is 16 amino acids. V gave up 5 bases and J gave up 6 bases, with 20 bases separating them. Germline CDR1 SGHTA, CDR2 FQGNSA. This specimen was PBMCs, mostly from graft donor cells, taken 180 days after TCRalphabeta/CD19-depleted stem cell transplant. This clonotype was sampled from a male patient aged 10 to 17 who had a stem cell transplant for acute lymphoblastic leukemia, so the T cells may come from the graft donor. The V call is TRBV7-2, the J call TRBJ2-1; D unresolved. The CDR3 is CASSPRSPQWGNEQFF. The CDR3 nucleotides are TGTGCCAGCAGCCCTAGAAGTCCCCAATGGGGCAATGAGCAGTTCTTC.